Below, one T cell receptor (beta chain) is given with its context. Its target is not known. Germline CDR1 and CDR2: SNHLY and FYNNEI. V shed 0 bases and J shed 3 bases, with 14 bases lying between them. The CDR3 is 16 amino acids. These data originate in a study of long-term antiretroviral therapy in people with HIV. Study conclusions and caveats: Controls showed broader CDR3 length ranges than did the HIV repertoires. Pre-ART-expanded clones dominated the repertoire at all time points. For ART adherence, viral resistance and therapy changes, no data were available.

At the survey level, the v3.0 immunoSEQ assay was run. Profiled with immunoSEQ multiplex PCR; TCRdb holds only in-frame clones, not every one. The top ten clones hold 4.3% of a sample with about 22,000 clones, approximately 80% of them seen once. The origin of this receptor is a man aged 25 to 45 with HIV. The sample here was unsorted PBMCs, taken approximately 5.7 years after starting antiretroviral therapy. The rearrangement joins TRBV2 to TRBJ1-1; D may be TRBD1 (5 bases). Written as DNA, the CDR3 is TGTGCCAGCAGTGAAGCGGCCGCAGGGACCCACACTGAAGCTTTCTTT. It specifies CASSEAAAGTHTEAFF.